The present TCR beta chain was sequenced within a study of naive and memory T cell subsets. Two oligonucleotides, mixed equimolar, formed the beta constant-region primer covering TRBC1 and TRBC2. One entry per CDR3 protein results from TCRdb running MiXCR on the UMI-ligation and nested PCR reads. The sample yields some 87,000 distinct CDR3 sequences, 7% to 7.5% seen once. This clonotype has a handful of counts. The source material was central memory CD4+ T cells from blood. The sequence came from a human donor in good health.

The CDR3 reads CSAIRTISEKLFF. The CDR3 nucleotides are TGCAGTGCTATTCGTACAATCTCCGAAAAACTGTTTTTT. The rearrangement uses TRBV20-1 and TRBJ1-4; D remains ambiguous. Germline V gene lookup returns CDR1 DFQATT and CDR2 SNEGSKA (reference sequence). The ends were cut back, 4 bases at V and 8 bases at J, with 14 bases in the middle. The CDR3 loop spans 13 amino acids.